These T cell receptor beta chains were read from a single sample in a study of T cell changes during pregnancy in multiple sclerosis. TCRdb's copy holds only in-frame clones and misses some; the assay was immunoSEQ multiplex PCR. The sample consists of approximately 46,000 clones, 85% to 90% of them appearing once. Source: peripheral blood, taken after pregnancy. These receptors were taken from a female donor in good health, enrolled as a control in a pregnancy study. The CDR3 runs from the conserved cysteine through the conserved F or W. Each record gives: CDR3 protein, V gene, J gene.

CASSEASGGGEKLFF,TRBV6-1,TRBJ1-4
CASTTGGFAGELFF,TRBV7-9,TRBJ2-2
CAISQKETQYF,TRBV10-3,TRBJ2-5
CASSLTGNTDTQYF,TRBV5-4,TRBJ2-3
CASRRGGGSGNEQFF,TRBV19,TRBJ2-1
CASSIGALAGGLYEQYF,TRBV19,TRBJ2-7
CASSLGERNYGYTF,TRBV5-1,TRBJ1-2
CASTGGRAGEQYF,TRBV10-2,TRBJ2-7
CASSYEGTRNEQYF,TRBV6-5,TRBJ2-7
CAWSDRDKDGYTF,TRBV30,TRBJ1-2
CASSIYGGEQYF,TRBV19,TRBJ2-7
CASTLDSTFGYTF,TRBV6-6,TRBJ1-2
CASSDSLAGGNEQFF,TRBV6-4,TRBJ2-1
CASTPDRVSPLHF,TRBV21-1,TRBJ1-6
CASSRSLGGTNTEAFF,TRBV9,TRBJ1-1
CASSSSKRDYEQYF,TRBV11-2,TRBJ2-7
CAWSSGGLNYGYTF,TRBV30,TRBJ1-2
CASSQLHSGANVLTF,TRBV14,TRBJ2-6
CASSQDRVTKNIQYF,TRBV5-1,TRBJ2-4
CASSPTGLVDTQYF,TRBV28,TRBJ2-3
CAISEQRAGVYEQYF,TRBV10-3,TRBJ2-7
CSFLSPQRGSYEQYF,TRBV29-1,TRBJ2-7
CASSPYTGTSMAQYF,TRBV9,TRBJ2-3
CASRTSGTYEQYF,TRBV27,TRBJ2-7
CASSFRTGSSYNEQFF,TRBV5-1,TRBJ2-1
CASNRQGGNTEAFF,TRBV6-5,TRBJ1-1
CASSVAGQGVNEQFF,TRBV9,TRBJ2-1